A selection of T cell receptor beta chains follows, all from one sample in a study of CD8 T cells in ankylosing spondylitis. TCRdb called the 5' RACE reads again in MiXCR, with one record for every CDR3 protein. In the table there are approximately 140,000 distinct CDR3 sequences, around 42% of which are singletons. Sequenced material: synovial fluid, either unsorted or a sorted T cell fraction (not recorded which). Receptors originate from a male donor with ankylosing spondylitis. CDR3s include the opening cysteine and the closing phenylalanine or tryptophan. D genes are given only for firm matches. Not all rows give a size; the values are once, few, many and, for expanded clones, a class.

CDR3 DNA: TGTGCCAGCAGCTTAGAATTATGGGACAAGAGCTCCTACGAGCAGTACTTC
CDR3 protein: CASSLELWDKSSYEQYF
J gene: TRBJ2-7
clone size: -
D gene: -
V gene: TRBV11-2
CDR3 length: 17

CDR3 DNA: TGTGCCAGCTCACCGACCCCGGGGGCAACTAATGAAAAACTGTTTTTT
CDR3 protein: CASSPTPGATNEKLFF
J gene: TRBJ1-4
clone size: few
D gene: -
V gene: TRBV18
CDR3 length: 16

CDR3 DNA: TGTGCCAGTAGTATTTGGCAGGGAAACACCGGGGAGCTGTTTTTT
CDR3 protein: CASSIWQGNTGELFF
J gene: TRBJ2-2
clone size: few
D gene: -
V gene: TRBV19
CDR3 length: 15

CDR3 DNA: TGCAGTGCTGCAATTCCCCCGGGACAGGGTTCCTACGAGCAGTACTTC
CDR3 protein: CSAAIPPGQGSYEQYF
J gene: TRBJ2-7
clone size: once
D gene: TRBD1
V gene: TRBV20-1
CDR3 length: 16

CDR3 DNA: TGCAGTGCTAGAGATCCCCGGATCTCCTACAATGAGCAGTTCTTC
CDR3 protein: CSARDPRISYNEQFF
J gene: TRBJ2-1
clone size: few
D gene: -
V gene: TRBV20-1
CDR3 length: 15

CDR3 DNA: TGTGCCAGCAGCCCATCCCCGGGACAGGGGGCAGATACGCAGTATTTT
CDR3 protein: CASSPSPGQGADTQYF
J gene: TRBJ2-3
clone size: many
D gene: TRBD1
V gene: TRBV5-5
CDR3 length: 16

CDR3 DNA: TGTGCCGGGGGAAAACGGGACACGAACACCGGGGAGCTGTTTTTT
CDR3 protein: CAGGKRDTNTGELFF
J gene: TRBJ2-2
clone size: many
D gene: -
V gene: TRBV7-9
CDR3 length: 15

CDR3 DNA: TGTGCCAGCAGCGGTGTGGGGGACCAAGAGACCCAGTACTTC
CDR3 protein: CASSGVGDQETQYF
J gene: TRBJ2-5
clone size: -
D gene: -
V gene: TRBV9
CDR3 length: 14

CDR3 DNA: TGTGCCAGCAGTTACAAGCCGGGTCTCACCGGGGAGCTGTTTTTT
CDR3 protein: CASSYKPGLTGELFF
J gene: TRBJ2-2
clone size: -
D gene: -
V gene: TRBV6-5
CDR3 length: 15

CDR3 DNA: TGTGCCAGCAGCTTAGCGCGAAGACCCAATGAGCAGTTCTTC
CDR3 protein: CASSLARRPNEQFF
J gene: TRBJ2-1
clone size: -
D gene: -
V gene: TRBV7-2
CDR3 length: 14

CDR3 DNA: TGTGCCAGCAGGGGGATAAGGAGGCCCAATGAGCAGTTCTTC
CDR3 protein: CASRGIRRPNEQFF
J gene: TRBJ2-1
clone size: -
D gene: -
V gene: TRBV27
CDR3 length: 14

CDR3 DNA: TGCGCCAGCAGCTTCTCGTCCGGGGAGCTGTTTTTT
CDR3 protein: CASSFSSGELFF
J gene: TRBJ2-2
clone size: -
D gene: -
V gene: TRBV5-1
CDR3 length: 12

CDR3 DNA: TGCGCCAGCAGCTTGGTTATGGTTTCACCCCTCCACTTT
CDR3 protein: CASSLVMVSPLHF
J gene: TRBJ1-6
clone size: few
D gene: -
V gene: TRBV5-1
CDR3 length: 13

CDR3 DNA: TGTGCCAGCAGCACGTACCTCAATCAGCCCCAGCATTTT
CDR3 protein: CASSTYLNQPQHF
J gene: TRBJ1-5
clone size: -
D gene: -
V gene: TRBV12-3/TRBV12-4
CDR3 length: 13

CDR3 DNA: TGTGCCAGCAGCTGGGCCTTCACAGATACGCAGTATTTT
CDR3 protein: CASSWAFTDTQYF
J gene: TRBJ2-3
clone size: -
D gene: -
V gene: TRBV12-3/TRBV12-4
CDR3 length: 13

CDR3 DNA: TGTGCCAGCAGTTTAGCTCTAGCGGGGGATACGCAGTATTTT
CDR3 protein: CASSLALAGDTQYF
J gene: TRBJ2-3
clone size: -
D gene: TRBD2
V gene: TRBV12-3/TRBV12-4
CDR3 length: 14

CDR3 DNA: TGTGCCAGCAGCTCCCCCCAGGAAGGGATCTACGAGCAGTACTTC
CDR3 protein: CASSSPQEGIYEQYF
J gene: TRBJ2-7
clone size: -
D gene: -
V gene: TRBV11-2
CDR3 length: 15

CDR3 DNA: TGCAGCGTTGAATCGTCCCCTTTTAGTAGCGGGGGATTAGGGGAGACCCAGTACTTC
CDR3 protein: CSVESSPFSSGGLGETQYF
J gene: TRBJ2-5
clone size: many
D gene: TRBD2
V gene: TRBV29-1
CDR3 length: 19

CDR3 DNA: TGTGCCAGCAGCTTAGTCACAGGGAACACTGAAGCTTTCTTT
CDR3 protein: CASSLVTGNTEAFF
J gene: TRBJ1-1
clone size: many
D gene: -
V gene: TRBV7-2
CDR3 length: 14

CDR3 DNA: TGTGCCGCCGCCCGGGACACAGTCACCGGGGAGCTGTTTTTT
CDR3 protein: CAAARDTVTGELFF
J gene: TRBJ2-2
clone size: -
D gene: -
V gene: TRBV15
CDR3 length: 14

CDR3 DNA: TGTGCCAGCAGCCAACAGGTTTCCTACGAGCAGTACTTC
CDR3 protein: CASSQQVSYEQYF
J gene: TRBJ2-7
clone size: -
D gene: -
V gene: TRBV7-9
CDR3 length: 13

CDR3 DNA: TGTGCCAGCAGCCAATTAGGCGACAGGACCTACCAAGAGACCCAGTACTTC
CDR3 protein: CASSQLGDRTYQETQYF
J gene: TRBJ2-5
clone size: few
D gene: -
V gene: TRBV3-1
CDR3 length: 17

CDR3 DNA: TGTGCCAGCAGTTACCCCAGTACAGGGTCCTCCTACAATGAGCAGTTCTTC
CDR3 protein: CASSYPSTGSSYNEQFF
J gene: TRBJ2-1
clone size: -
D gene: -
V gene: TRBV6-5
CDR3 length: 17

CDR3 DNA: TGTGCCAGCAGTGAAGAGTTCGTCTCTGGGGCCAACGTCCTGACTTTC
CDR3 protein: CASSEEFVSGANVLTF
J gene: TRBJ2-6
clone size: -
D gene: -
V gene: TRBV2
CDR3 length: 16

CDR3 DNA: TGCGCCAGCAGCTTGGTATCTAGCCAGCCAAAGATCGGGGAGCTGTTTTTT
CDR3 protein: CASSLVSSQPKIGELFF
J gene: TRBJ2-2
clone size: few
D gene: -
V gene: TRBV5-1
CDR3 length: 17

CDR3 DNA: TGTGCCAGTAATCGCCCAGGGAACACTGAAGCTTTCTTT
CDR3 protein: CASNRPGNTEAFF
J gene: TRBJ1-1
clone size: few
D gene: -
V gene: TRBV19
CDR3 length: 13

CDR3 DNA: TGCAGCGCGGGGGTGGGGTCGGATCAGCCCCAGCATTTT
CDR3 protein: CSAGVGSDQPQHF
J gene: TRBJ1-5
clone size: few
D gene: -
V gene: TRBV29-1
CDR3 length: 13

CDR3 DNA: TGTGCCAGCAGCGTCGGCGGGGCAGGAGATTCACCCCTCCACTTT
CDR3 protein: CASSVGGAGDSPLHF
J gene: TRBJ1-6
clone size: -
D gene: -
V gene: TRBV2
CDR3 length: 15

CDR3 DNA: TGTGCCAGCAGCAAAAGGAGTTCTGGGATGAACACTGAAGCTTTCTTT
CDR3 protein: CASSKRSSGMNTEAFF
J gene: TRBJ1-1
clone size: -
D gene: -
V gene: TRBV21-1
CDR3 length: 16

CDR3 DNA: TGTGCCAGCAGCCCAAGGGACAGACCCCTACATGGTGAGCAGTTCTTC
CDR3 protein: CASSPRDRPLHGEQFF
J gene: TRBJ2-1
clone size: -
D gene: TRBD1
V gene: TRBV9
CDR3 length: 16

CDR3 DNA: TGTGCCAGCAAACGACAGGACCACTACGAGCAGTACTTC
CDR3 protein: CASKRQDHYEQYF
J gene: TRBJ2-7
clone size: many
D gene: -
V gene: TRBV12-3/TRBV12-4
CDR3 length: 13

CDR3 DNA: TGTGCCAGCAGCCCCGGGAGGGTCTACGAGCAGTACTTC
CDR3 protein: CASSPGRVYEQYF
J gene: TRBJ2-7
clone size: few
D gene: TRBD2
V gene: TRBV7-6
CDR3 length: 13

CDR3 DNA: TGTGCCATCAGTCCCTGGGCCCGGCACACTGAAGCTTTCTTT
CDR3 protein: CAISPWARHTEAFF
J gene: TRBJ1-1
clone size: -
D gene: -
V gene: TRBV10-3
CDR3 length: 14

CDR3 DNA: TGCGCCAGCAGTGAGTTCCTAGCGGGGAACACCGGGGAGCTGTTTTTT
CDR3 protein: CASSEFLAGNTGELFF
J gene: TRBJ2-2
clone size: many
D gene: TRBD2
V gene: TRBV10-2
CDR3 length: 16

CDR3 DNA: TGTGCCAGCAGCGGACAGGGAGTCTATGGCTACACCTTC
CDR3 protein: CASSGQGVYGYTF
J gene: TRBJ1-2
clone size: -
D gene: TRBD1
V gene: TRBV13
CDR3 length: 13

CDR3 DNA: TGTGCCACCAGCAGAGGACTAGCGGGGGGCACAGATACGCAGTATTTT
CDR3 protein: CATSRGLAGGTDTQYF
J gene: TRBJ2-3
clone size: -
D gene: TRBD2
V gene: TRBV15
CDR3 length: 16

CDR3 DNA: TGTGCCAGCAGCTTAGGGAGGGGTTCTCGCAACGCTAATGAAAAACTGTTTTTT
CDR3 protein: CASSLGRGSRNANEKLFF
J gene: TRBJ1-4
clone size: -
D gene: -
V gene: TRBV7-8
CDR3 length: 18

CDR3 DNA: TGTGCCAGCAGCCGTATAGCGGCCTCCTACAATGAGCAGTTCTTC
CDR3 protein: CASSRIAASYNEQFF
J gene: TRBJ2-1
clone size: few
D gene: -
V gene: TRBV7-9
CDR3 length: 15

CDR3 DNA: TGTGCCAGCAGCTTGGAAGATGGGTGGGACAGGGACGAGCAGTACTTC
CDR3 protein: CASSLEDGWDRDEQYF
J gene: TRBJ2-7
clone size: -
D gene: TRBD1
V gene: TRBV11-2
CDR3 length: 16

CDR3 DNA: TGTGCCAGCAGCGTAGGAGCCACCCATCACAATGAGCAGTTCTTC
CDR3 protein: CASSVGATHHNEQFF
J gene: TRBJ2-1
clone size: -
D gene: -
V gene: TRBV9
CDR3 length: 15